The rows below give T cell receptor beta chains drawn from one sample of a study of T cells in Graves' hyperthyroidism and ophthalmopathy. Each CDR3 protein gets one entry after TCRdb re-called the multiplex PCR reads with MiXCR. The data show roughly 700,000 distinct CDR3 sequences, with roughly a third seen just once and about a third held by the top ten. Sequencing was performed on blood. The origin of the receptors is a middle-aged woman with Graves' hyperthyroidism. Each CDR3 is given with its conserved first and last residue. D genes are given only for firm matches. The listing skips clone size in some rows; elsewhere it reads once, few, many or a size class.

j_call d_call clone_size v_call cdr3_nt cdr3_aa
TRBJ2-7 . few TRBV6-6 TGTGCCAGCAGTTTAGAGGGCAAGGCCTACGAGCAGTACTTC CASSLEGKAYEQYF
TRBJ1-2 . many TRBV20-1 TGCAGTGCTAGGATGCAGGGAAACTATGGCTACACCTTC CSARMQGNYGYTF
TRBJ2-3 TRBD2 once TRBV7-9 TGTGCCAGCACCACTAGCGGGACCTCGGGGGATACGCAGTATTTT CASTTSGTSGDTQYF
TRBJ1-6 . . TRBV7-6 TGTGCCAGCAGCGTAGGCGTTACTGGAAATTCACCCCTCCACTTT CASSVGVTGNSPLHF
TRBJ1-1 . . TRBV25-1 TGTGCCAGCTCAGGAGGATCCCCCACTACTGAAGCTTTCTTT CASSGGSPTTEAFF
TRBJ2-7 . once TRBV11-2 TGTGCCAGCGCCTATATCGAATGGGGGAGTTCCTACGAGCAGTACTTC CASAYIEWGSSYEQYF
TRBJ1-2 . . TRBV7-2 TGTGCCAGCAGCTTTAACCCTGGGGGGTGGGGCTACACCTTC CASSFNPGGWGYTF
TRBJ2-2 TRBD2 . TRBV29-1 TGCAGCGTTCTAGCGGGAGGGCCGCGCACCGGGGAGCTGTTTTTT CSVLAGGPRTGELFF
TRBJ1-1 . . TRBV20-1 TGCAGTGCTAGAGATTGGGGTGTGAGTGGGGTCATGAACACTGAAGCTTTCTTT CSARDWGVSGVMNTEAFF
TRBJ2-7 . many TRBV2 TGTGCCAGCACCCAAGACGAGTACGAGCAGTACTTC CASTQDEYEQYF
TRBJ1-3 TRBD1 few TRBV9 TGTGCCAGCAGCGTACAGGGGGCAGACACCATATATTTT CASSVQGADTIYF
TRBJ2-7 . . TRBV10-2 TGCGCCAGCAGTGAGTCAGTTTGGGGACGGTACGAGCAGTACTTC CASSESVWGRYEQYF
TRBJ1-5 . . TRBV7-3 TGTGCCAGCAGCGATAGCGGGGAGACCCAGCATTTT CASSDSGETQHF
TRBJ2-3 . . TRBV7-9 TGTGCCAGCAGCTTGAAAAGGGGCGCCACAGATACGCAGTATTTT CASSLKRGATDTQYF
TRBJ1-2 . many TRBV9 TGTGCCAGCAGCGTAAGGGAGATCGACTATGGCTACACCTTC CASSVREIDYGYTF
TRBJ1-1 . many TRBV11-2 TGTGCCAGCAGGGGGGGACAAGGCGACACTGAAGCTTTCTTT CASRGGQGDTEAFF
TRBJ1-3 . many TRBV14 TGTGCCAGCAGCCAACCCAAGAGCTCTGGAAACACCATATATTTT CASSQPKSSGNTIYF
TRBJ1-1 TRBD1 many TRBV10-3 TGTGCCATCAGTGTGACAGGGTTGCACACTGAAGCTTTCTTT CAISVTGLHTEAFF
TRBJ1-1 . many TRBV12-5 TGTGCTAGTGCCCCCGGAGGAGGGGGGAACACTGAAGCTTTCTTT CASAPGGGGNTEAFF
TRBJ2-5 . . TRBV15 TGTGCCACCAGCAGAGAGTCGCCAGGGCTCGGCCAAGAGACCCAGTACTTC CATSRESPGLGQETQYF
TRBJ2-5 . many TRBV7-2 TGTGCCAGCCGAGACTTCCAAGAGACCCAGTACTTC CASRDFQETQYF
TRBJ2-5 . . TRBV7-2 TGTGCCAGCAGCTACGCCCCCCGGGACCAAGAGACCCAGTACTTC CASSYAPRDQETQYF
TRBJ2-6 TRBD1 many TRBV6-5 TGTGCCAGCAGTTTCACCACGACAGGGGGATCGTCTGGGGCCAACGTCCTGACTTTC CASSFTTTGGSSGANVLTF
TRBJ2-7 TRBD1 few TRBV4-1 TGCGCCAGCAGCCAAGATCCTGGGACAGGGGTTGAGCAGTACTTC CASSQDPGTGVEQYF